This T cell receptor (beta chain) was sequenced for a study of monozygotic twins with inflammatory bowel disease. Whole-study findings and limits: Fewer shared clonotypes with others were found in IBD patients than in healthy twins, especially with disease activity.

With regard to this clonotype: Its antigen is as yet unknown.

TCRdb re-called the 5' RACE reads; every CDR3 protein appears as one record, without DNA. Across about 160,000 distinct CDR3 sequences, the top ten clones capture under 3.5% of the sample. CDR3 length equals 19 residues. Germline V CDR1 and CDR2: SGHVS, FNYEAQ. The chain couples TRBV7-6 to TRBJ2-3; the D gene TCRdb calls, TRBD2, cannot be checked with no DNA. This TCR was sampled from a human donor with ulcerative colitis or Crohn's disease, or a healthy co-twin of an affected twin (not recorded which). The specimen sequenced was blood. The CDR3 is CASSLGVTSGRILADTQYF.